This section outlines one T cell receptor (beta chain) sequence together with its context. The antigen is not known. This specimen belongs to a study of human thymus T cells. The CDR3 extends over 13 amino acids. V lost 6 bases and J 5 bases, leaving 13 bases between the germline ends. Germline-derived CDR1 and CDR2 are MGHRA and YSYEKL. In corrective heart surgery, resections were taken, and these provided the thymus tissue. Study conclusions and caveats: Apparent bias marked the V and J gene usage of thymic and blood repertoires. Related studies found that unrelated individuals share highly overlapping thymic repertoires.

Libraries were prepared by immunoSEQ multiplex PCR; TCRdb keeps only in-frame clonotypes and omits some of them. The profile shows roughly 120,000 clones, around 96% of them singletons. The clonotype comes from a boy younger than two with a congenital heart defect but otherwise immunologically healthy. Input material: thymus tissue. This chain joins TRBV4-1 and TRBJ1-1; D unclear. The CDR3 DNA sequence: TGCGCCAGCAGGGGAGAGGGTGGGACTGAAGCTTTCTTT. This codes for CASRGEGGTEAFF.